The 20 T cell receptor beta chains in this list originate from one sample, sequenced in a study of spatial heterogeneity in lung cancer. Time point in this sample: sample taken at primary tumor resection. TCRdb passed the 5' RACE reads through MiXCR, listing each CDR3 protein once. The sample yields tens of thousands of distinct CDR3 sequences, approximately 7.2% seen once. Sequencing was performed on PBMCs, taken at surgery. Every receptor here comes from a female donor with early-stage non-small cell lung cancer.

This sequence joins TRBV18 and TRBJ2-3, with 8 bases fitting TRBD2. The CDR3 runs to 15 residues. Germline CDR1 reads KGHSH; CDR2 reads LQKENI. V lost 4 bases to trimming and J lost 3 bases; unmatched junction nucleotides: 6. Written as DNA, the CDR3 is TGTGCCAGCTCACTTGTTAGCGGGGTGACAGATACGCAGTATTTT. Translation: CASSLVSGVTDTQYF. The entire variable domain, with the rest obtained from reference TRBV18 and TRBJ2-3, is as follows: NAGVMQNPRHLVRRRGQEARLRCSPMKGHSHVYWYRQLPEEGLKFMVYLQKENIIDESGMPKERFSAEFPKEGPSILRIQQVVRGDSAAYFCASSLVSGVTDTQYFGPGTRLTVL.

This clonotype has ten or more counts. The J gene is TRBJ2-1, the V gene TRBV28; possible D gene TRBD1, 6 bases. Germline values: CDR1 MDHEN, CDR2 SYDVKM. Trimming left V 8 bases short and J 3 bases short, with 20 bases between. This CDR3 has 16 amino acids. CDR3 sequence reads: CASQPPTGFDYNEQFF. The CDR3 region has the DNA TGTGCCAGCCAACCCCCCACAGGGTTTGACTACAATGAGCAGTTCTTC.

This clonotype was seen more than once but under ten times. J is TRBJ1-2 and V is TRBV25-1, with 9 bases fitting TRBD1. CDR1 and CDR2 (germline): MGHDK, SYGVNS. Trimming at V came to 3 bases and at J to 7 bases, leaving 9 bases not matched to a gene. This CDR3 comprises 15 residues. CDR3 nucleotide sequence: TGTGCCAGCAGTGACGACAGGGGGATTCTCGCTGGCTACACCTTC. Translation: CASSDDRGILAGYTF.

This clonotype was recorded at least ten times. Here the CDR3 DNA reads TGCGCCAGCAGCCCCCTAGTAGGGGGGAGCGCTGAAGCTTTCTTT. This gives the protein CASSPLVGGSAEAFF. J is TRBJ1-1 and V is TRBV4-1; tentative D call: TRBD1 (6 bases). The CDR3 spans 15 residues. In germline, CDR1 is MGHRA, CDR2 YSYEKL. The ends were cut back, 4 bases at V and 6 bases at J, with 18 bases in the middle.

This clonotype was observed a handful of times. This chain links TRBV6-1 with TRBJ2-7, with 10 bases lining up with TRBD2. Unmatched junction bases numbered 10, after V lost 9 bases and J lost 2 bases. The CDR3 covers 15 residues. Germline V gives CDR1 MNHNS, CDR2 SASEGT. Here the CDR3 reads CASKSGLAGAYEQYF. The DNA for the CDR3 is TGTGCCAGTAAGAGTGGGCTAGCGGGAGCCTACGAGCAGTACTTC.

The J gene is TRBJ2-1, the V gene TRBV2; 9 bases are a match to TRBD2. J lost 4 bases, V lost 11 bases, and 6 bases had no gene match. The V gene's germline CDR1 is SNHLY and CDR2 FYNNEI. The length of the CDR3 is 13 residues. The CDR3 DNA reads TGTGCCTCATGGGCGGGGGGGTACAATGAGCAGTTCTTC. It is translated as CASWAGGYNEQFF.

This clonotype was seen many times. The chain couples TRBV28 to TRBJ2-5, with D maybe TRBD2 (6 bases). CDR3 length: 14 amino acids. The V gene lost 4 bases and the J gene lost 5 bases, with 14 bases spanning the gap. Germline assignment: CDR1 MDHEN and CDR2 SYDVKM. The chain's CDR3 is CASSSPGLGETQYF. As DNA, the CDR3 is TGTGCCAGCAGTTCTCCGGGACTCGGGGAGACCCAGTACTTC.

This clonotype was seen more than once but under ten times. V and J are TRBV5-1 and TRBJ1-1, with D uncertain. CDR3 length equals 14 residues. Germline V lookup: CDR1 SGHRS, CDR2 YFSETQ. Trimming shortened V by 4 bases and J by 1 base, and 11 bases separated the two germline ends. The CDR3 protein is CASSMDGRNTEAFF. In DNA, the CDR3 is TGCGCCAGCAGCATGGACGGTAGGAACACTGAAGCTTTCTTT. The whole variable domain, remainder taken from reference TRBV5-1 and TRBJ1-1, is KAGVTQTPRYLIKTRGQQVTLSCSPISGHRSVSWYQQTPGQGLQFLFEYFSETQRNKGNFPGRFSGRQFSNSRSEMNVSTLELGDSALYLCASSMDGRNTEAFFGQGTRLTVV.

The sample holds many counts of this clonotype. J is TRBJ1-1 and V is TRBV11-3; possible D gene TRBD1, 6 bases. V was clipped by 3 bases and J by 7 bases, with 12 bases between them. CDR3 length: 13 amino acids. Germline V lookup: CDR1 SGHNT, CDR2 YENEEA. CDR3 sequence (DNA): TGTGCCAGCAGCTTGGGGGGCGACAGTGAAGCTTTCTTT. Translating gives CASSLGGDSEAFF.

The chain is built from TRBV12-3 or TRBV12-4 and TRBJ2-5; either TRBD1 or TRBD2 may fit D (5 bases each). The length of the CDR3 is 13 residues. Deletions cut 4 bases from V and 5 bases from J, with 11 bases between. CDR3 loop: CASSSQGGETQYF. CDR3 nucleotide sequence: TGTGCCAGCAGTTCCCAGGGCGGGGAGACCCAGTACTTC.

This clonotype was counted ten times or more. In nucleotides, the CDR3 is TGTGCCAGCAGTTACTCGTCACCTAGTCATGAGCAGTTCTTC. This translates into CASSYSSPSHEQFF. J is TRBJ2-1 and V is TRBV6-2 or TRBV6-3; D remains unclear. The CDR3 consists of 14 residues. V shed 0 bases and J shed 8 bases, with 11 bases lying between them. CDR1 is MNHEY, CDR2 SVGEGT, per germline.

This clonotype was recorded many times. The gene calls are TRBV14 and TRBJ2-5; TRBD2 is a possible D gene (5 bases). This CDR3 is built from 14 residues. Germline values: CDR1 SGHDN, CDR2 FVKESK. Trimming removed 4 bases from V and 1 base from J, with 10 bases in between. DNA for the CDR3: TGTGCCAGCAGCCCAGGACTGTTCCAAGAGACCCAGTACTTC. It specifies CASSPGLFQETQYF.

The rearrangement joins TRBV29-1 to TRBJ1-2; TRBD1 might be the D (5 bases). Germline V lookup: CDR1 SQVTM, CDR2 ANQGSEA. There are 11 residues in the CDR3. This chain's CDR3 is CSGGEDYGYTF. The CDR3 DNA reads TGCAGTGGAGGGGAAGACTATGGCTACACCTTC.

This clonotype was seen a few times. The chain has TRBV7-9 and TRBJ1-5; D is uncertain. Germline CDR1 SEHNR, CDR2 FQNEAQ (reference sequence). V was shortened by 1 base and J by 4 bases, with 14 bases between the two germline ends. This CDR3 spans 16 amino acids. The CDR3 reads CASSLEDREGNQPQHF. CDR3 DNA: TGTGCCAGCAGCTTAGAGGACCGTGAAGGGAATCAGCCCCAGCATTTT.

The CDR3 coding sequence is TGTGCCAGCAGCTTGACTCGGGGGACCCAGTACTTC. It codes for CASSLTRGTQYF. The chain has TRBV7-9 and TRBJ2-5, with D perhaps matching TRBD2 (5 bases). Germline CDR1 reads SEHNR; CDR2 reads FQNEAQ (reference sequence). The CDR3 consists of 12 residues. Trimming stripped 3 bases from V and 7 bases from J, with 9 bases between. The full variable domain, completed using reference TRBV7-9 and TRBJ2-5, is DTGVSQNPRHKITKRGQNVTFRCDPISEHNRLYWYRQTLGQGPEFLTYFQNEAQLEKSRLLSDRFSAERPKGSFSTLEIQRTEQGDSAMYLCASSLTRGTQYFGPGTRLLVL.

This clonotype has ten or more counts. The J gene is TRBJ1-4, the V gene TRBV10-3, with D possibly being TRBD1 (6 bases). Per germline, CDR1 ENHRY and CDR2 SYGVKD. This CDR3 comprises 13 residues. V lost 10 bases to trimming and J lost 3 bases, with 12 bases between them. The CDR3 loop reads CATVGQPNEKLFF. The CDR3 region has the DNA TGTGCCACGGTTGGACAGCCTAATGAAAAACTGTTTTTT.

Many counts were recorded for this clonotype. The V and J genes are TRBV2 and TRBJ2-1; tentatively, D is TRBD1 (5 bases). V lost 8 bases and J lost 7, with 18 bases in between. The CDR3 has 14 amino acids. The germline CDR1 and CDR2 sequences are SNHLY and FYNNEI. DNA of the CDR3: TGTGCCAGCGGTCCGGGCCAGGGCTATAATGAGCAGTTCTTC. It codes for CASGPGQGYNEQFF.

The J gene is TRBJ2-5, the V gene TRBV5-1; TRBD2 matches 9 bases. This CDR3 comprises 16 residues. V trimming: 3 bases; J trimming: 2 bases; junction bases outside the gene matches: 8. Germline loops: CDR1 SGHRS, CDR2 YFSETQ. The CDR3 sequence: CASSSAAGGRQETQYF. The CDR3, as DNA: TGCGCCAGCAGCTCGGCGGCGGGGGGGCGGCAAGAGACCCAGTACTTC.

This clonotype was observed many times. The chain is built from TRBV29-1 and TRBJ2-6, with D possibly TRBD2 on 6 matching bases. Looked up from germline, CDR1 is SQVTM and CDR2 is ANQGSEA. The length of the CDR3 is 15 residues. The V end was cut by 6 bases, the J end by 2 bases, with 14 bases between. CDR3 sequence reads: CSVRGSITGANVLTF. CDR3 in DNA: TGCAGCGTACGGGGGAGTATTACTGGGGCCAACGTCCTGACTTTC.

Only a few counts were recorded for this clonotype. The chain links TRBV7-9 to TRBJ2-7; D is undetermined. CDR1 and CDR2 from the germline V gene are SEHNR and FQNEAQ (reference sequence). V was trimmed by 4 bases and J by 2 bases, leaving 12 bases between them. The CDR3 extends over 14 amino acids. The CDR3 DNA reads TGTGCCAGCAGCTCCGTGGACGGAACCTACGAGCAGTACTTC. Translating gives CASSSVDGTYEQYF.